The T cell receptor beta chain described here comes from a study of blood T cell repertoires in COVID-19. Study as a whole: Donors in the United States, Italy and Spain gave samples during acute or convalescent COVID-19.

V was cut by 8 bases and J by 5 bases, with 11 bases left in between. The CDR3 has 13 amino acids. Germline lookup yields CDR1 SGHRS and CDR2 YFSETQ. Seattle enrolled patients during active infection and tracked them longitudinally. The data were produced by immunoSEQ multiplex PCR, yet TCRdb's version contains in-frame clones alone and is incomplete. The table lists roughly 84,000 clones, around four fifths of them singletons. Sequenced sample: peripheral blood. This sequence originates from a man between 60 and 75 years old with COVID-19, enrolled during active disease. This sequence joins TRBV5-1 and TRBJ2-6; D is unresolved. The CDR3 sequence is CASKEPRANVLTF. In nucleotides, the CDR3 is TGCGCCAGTAAGGAGCCCCGGGCCAACGTCCTGACTTTC.